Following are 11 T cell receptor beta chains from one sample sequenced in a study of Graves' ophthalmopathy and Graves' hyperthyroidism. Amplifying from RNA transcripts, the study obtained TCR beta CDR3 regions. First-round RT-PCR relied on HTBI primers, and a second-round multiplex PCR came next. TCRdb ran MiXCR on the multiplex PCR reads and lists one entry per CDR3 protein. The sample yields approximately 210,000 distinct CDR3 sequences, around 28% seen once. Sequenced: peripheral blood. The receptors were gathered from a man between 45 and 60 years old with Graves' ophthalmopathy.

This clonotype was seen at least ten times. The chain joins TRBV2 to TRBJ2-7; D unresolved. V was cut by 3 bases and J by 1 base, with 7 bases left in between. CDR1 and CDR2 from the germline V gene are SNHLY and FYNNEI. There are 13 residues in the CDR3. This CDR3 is CASSDDESYEQYF. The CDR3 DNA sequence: TGTGCCAGCAGTGATGACGAGTCCTACGAGCAGTACTTC.

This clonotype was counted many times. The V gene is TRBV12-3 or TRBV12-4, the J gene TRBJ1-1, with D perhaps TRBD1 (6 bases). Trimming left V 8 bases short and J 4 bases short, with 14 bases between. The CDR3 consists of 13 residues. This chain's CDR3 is CASGGTPGTEAFF. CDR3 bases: TGTGCCAGCGGGGGGACACCCGGCACTGAAGCTTTCTTT.

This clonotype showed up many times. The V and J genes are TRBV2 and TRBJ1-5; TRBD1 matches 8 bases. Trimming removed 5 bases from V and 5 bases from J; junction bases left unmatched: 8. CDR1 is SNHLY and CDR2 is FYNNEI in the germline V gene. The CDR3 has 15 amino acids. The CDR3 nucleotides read TGTGCCAGCAGTAAAGACAGGGGTGGTGATCAGCCCCAGCATTTT. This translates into CASSKDRGGDQPQHF.

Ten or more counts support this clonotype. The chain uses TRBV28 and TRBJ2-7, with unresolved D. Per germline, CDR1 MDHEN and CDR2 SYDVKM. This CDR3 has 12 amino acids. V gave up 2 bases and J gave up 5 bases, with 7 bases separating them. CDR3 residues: CASSLARDEQYF. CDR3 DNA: TGTGCCAGCAGTTTAGCCCGGGACGAGCAGTACTTC.

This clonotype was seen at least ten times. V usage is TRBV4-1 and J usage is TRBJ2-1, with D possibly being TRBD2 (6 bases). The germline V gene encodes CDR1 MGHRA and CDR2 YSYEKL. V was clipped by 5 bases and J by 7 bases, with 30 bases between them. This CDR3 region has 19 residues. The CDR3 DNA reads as TGCGCCAGCAGCAAGGTACTCCCTCCAGGGCCGCGGGAAGGGAATGAGCAGTTCTTC. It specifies CASSKVLPPGPREGNEQFF.

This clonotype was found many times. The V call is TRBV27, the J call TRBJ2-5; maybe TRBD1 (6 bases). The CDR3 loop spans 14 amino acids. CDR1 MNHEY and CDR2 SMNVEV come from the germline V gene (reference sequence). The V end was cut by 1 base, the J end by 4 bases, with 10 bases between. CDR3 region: CASSLFTGLETQYF. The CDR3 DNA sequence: TGTGCCAGCAGTTTATTTACAGGGTTAGAGACCCAGTACTTC.

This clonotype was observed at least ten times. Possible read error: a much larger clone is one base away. In nucleotides, the CDR3 is TGTGCCAGCAGTTTAAGCGGGAGATGCACCGGGGAGCTGTTTTTT. It codes for CASSLSGRCTGELFF. The gene calls are TRBV28 and TRBJ2-2; TRBD2 aligns across 8 bases. CDR1 is MDHEN, CDR2 SYDVKM, per germline. The CDR3 covers 15 residues. Unmatched junction bases numbered 3, after V lost 2 bases and J lost 4 bases.

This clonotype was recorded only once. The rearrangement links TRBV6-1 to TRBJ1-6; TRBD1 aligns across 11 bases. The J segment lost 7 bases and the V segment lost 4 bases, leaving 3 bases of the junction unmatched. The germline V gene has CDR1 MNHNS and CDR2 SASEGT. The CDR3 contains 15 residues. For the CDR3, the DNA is TGTGCCAGCAGTGGAGGGACAGGGGGAAATTCACCCCTCCACTTT. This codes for CASSGGTGGNSPLHF.

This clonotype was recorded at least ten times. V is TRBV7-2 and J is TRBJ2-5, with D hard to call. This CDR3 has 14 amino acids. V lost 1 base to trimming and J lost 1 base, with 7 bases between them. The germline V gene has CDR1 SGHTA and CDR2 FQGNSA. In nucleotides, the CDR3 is TGTGCCAGCAGCTTAGAACGGGCCCAAGAGACCCAGTACTTC. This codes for CASSLERAQETQYF.

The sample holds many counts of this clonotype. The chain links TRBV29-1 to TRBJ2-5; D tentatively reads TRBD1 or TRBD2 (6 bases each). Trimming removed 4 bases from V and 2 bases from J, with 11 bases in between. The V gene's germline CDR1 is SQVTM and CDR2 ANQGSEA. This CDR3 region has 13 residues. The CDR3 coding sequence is TGCAGCGTTGGAAAGGGGGGTCAAGAGACCCAGTACTTC. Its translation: CSVGKGGQETQYF.

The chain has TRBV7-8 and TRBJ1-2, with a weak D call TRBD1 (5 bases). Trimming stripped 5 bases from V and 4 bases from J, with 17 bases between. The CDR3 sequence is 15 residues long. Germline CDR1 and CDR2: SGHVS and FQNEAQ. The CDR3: CASSRDRGRAYGYTF. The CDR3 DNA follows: TGTGCCAGCAGCCGGGACCGGGGCCGGGCCTATGGCTACACCTTC.